Presented here are 3 T cell receptor beta chains from one specimen sequenced in a study of glioma-infiltrating T cells after dendritic cell vaccination. Data came from immunoSEQ multiplex PCR; TCRdb stores just in-frame clones and leaves some out. Found here are about 67,000 clones, approximately 80% of them singletons; the top ten hold roughly 7.9%. This specimen consisted of blood, obtained before dendritic cell vaccination. Receptors were obtained from a human donor with glioblastoma.

The V call is TRBV6-4, the J call TRBJ1-1, with 7 bases lining up with TRBD1. Per the germline V gene, CDR1 is MRHNA and CDR2 is SNTAGT. Germline trimming cut 5 bases from V and 1 base from J; bases unmatched to any gene: 4. CDR3 length: 14 residues. For the CDR3, the DNA is TGTGCCAGCAGTCCCGGACAGGAGAACACTGAAGCTTTCTTT. It codes for CASSPGQENTEAFF.

V gene TRBV9 combines with J gene TRBJ2-5; 9 nucleotides agree with TRBD1. CDR3 size: 17 residues. J was trimmed by 2 bases and V by 4 bases; bases with no gene match: 12. Germline CDR1 SGDLS, CDR2 YYNGEE. The CDR3 DNA reads TGTGCCAGCAGCCCAGACACAGGGGGCGCTTTTCAAGAGACCCAGTACTTC. Its protein is CASSPDTGGAFQETQYF.

The genes are TRBV29-1 and TRBJ2-1; TRBD2 matches 12 bases. Germline V CDR1 and CDR2: SQVTM, ANQGSEA. V shed 4 bases, J shed 8 bases, and the junction held 3 bases outside the gene matches. This CDR3 comprises 13 residues. The DNA of the CDR3 is TGCAGCGTTGCTAGCGGGGGGGCTGATGAGCAGTTCTTC. This gives the protein CSVASGGADEQFF.